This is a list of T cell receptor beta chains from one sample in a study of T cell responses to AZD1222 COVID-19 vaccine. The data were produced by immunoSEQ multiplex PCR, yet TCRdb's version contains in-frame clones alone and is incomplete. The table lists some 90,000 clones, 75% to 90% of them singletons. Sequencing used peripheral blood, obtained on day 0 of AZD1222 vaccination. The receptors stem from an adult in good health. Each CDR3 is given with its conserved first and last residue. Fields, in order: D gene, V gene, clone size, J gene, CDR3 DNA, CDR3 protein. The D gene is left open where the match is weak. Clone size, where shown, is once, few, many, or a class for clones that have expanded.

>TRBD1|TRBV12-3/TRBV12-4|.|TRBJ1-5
TGTGCCAGCAGACAGGGGGGAGGGCAGCCCCAGCATTTT
CASRQGGGQPQHF
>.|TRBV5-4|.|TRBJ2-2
TGTGCCAGCAGCTACGAACCCGACTTGAACACCGGGGAGCTGTTTTTT
CASSYEPDLNTGELFF
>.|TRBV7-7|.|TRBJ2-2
TGTGCTAGCAGCCCCCACCTGGCCGGGGAGCTGTTTTTT
CASSPHLAGELFF
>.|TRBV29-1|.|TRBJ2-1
TGCAGCGTTGGGGGGTCTAAGAGTGGTGAGCAGTTCTTC
CSVGGSKSGEQFF
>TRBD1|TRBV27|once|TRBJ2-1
TGTGCCAGCAGTCCTAGGGGGGACAGGGGGTACAATGAGCAGTTCTTC
CASSPRGDRGYNEQFF
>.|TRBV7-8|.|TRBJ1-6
TGTGCCAGCAGACCCGGGCTGAACTATAATTCACCCCTCCACTTT
CASRPGLNYNSPLHF
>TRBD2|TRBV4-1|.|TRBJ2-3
TGCGCCAGCAGCCAAGAATTAACTGGAGGGGAGGGTCCCACCGGGAATACGCAGTATTTT
CASSQELTGGEGPTGNTQYF
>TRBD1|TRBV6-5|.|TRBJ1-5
TGTGCCAGCAGACTAACAGGGGCGTCTCAGCCCCAGCATTTT
CASRLTGASQPQHF
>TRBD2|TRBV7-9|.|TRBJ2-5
TGTGCCAGCAGCCCCCTAGCGGGAGGTGTAAAAGAGACCCAGTACTTC
CASSPLAGGVKETQYF
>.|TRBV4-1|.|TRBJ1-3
TGCGCCAGCAGCCAATTTACGGTCGGCATAGGGAACACCATATATTTT
CASSQFTVGIGNTIYF
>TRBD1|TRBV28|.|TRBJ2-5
TGTGCCAGCAGTTTAAGTAGGGGGCGCAGTGAGACCCAGTACTTC
CASSLSRGRSETQYF
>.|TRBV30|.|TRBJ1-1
TGTGCCTGGACACACGTGGGCGGCCCGGTGAACACTGAAGCTTTCTTT
CAWTHVGGPVNTEAFF
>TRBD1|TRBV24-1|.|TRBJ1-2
TGTGCCACCAGTGATTCCGGGACAGGGGAAGGATATAGGGACTATGGCTACACCTTC
CATSDSGTGEGYRDYGYTF
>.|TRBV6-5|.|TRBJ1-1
TGTGCCAGCCTATTTTTTTCGAACACTGAAGCTTTCTTT
CASLFFSNTEAFF
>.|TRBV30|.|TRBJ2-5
TGTGCCTGGAGTGTTCCCGGACGAGGACCCCAGTACTTC
CAWSVPGRGPQYF
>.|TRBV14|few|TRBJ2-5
TGTGCCAGCAGCCGATCCAAGGAGGCAGGGCGGCCAGGGATGGCCCAGTACTTC
CASSRSKEAGRPGMAQYF
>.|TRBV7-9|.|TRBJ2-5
TGTGCCAGCAGCTTAGAGAAGACCCAGTACTTC
CASSLEKTQYF
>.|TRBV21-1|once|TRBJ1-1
TGTGCCAGCAGCAAAGCAAGGTGGAAGACTGAAGCTTTCTTT
CASSKARWKTEAFF
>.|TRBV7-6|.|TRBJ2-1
TGTGCCAGCAGCTTAGGTATTAGCGGAGTGGTACGGGAGTTCTTC
CASSLGISGVVREFF
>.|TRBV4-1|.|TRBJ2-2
TGCGCCAGCAGCCAAGAAGGGTACCAAACGGGGGAGCTGTTTTTT
CASSQEGYQTGELFF